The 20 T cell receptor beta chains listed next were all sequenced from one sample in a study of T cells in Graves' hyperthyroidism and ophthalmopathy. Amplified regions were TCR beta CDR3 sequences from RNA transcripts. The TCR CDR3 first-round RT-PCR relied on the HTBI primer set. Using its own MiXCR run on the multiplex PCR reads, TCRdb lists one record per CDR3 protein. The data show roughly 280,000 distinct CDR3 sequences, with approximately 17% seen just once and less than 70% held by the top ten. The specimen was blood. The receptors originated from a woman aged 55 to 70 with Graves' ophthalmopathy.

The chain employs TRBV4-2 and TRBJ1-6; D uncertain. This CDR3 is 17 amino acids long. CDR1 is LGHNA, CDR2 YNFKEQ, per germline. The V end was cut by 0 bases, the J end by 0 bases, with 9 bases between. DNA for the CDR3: TGTGCCAGCAGCCAAGATCCCCGAAGCTCCTATAATTCACCCCTCCACTTT. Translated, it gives CASSQDPRSSYNSPLHF.

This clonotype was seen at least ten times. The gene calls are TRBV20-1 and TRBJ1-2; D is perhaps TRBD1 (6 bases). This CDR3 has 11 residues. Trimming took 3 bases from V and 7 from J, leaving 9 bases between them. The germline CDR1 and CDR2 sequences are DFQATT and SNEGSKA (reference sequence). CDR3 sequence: CSASRGSGYTF. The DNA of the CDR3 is TGCAGTGCTAGCAGGGGCTCTGGCTACACCTTC.

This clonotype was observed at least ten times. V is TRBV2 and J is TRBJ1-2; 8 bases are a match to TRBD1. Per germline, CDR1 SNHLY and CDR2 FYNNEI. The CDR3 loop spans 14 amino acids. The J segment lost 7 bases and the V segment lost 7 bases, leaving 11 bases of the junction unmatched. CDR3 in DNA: TGTGCCAGCACCCGGGACAGGACAGGGAGTGGCTACACCTTC. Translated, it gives CASTRDRTGSGYTF. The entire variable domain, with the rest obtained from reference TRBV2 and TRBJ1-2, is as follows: EPEVTQTPSHQVTQMGQEVILRCVPISNHLYFYWYRQILGQKVEFLVSFYNNEISEKSEIFDDQFSVERPDGSNFTLKIRSTKLEDSAMYFCASTRDRTGSGYTFGSGTRLTVV.

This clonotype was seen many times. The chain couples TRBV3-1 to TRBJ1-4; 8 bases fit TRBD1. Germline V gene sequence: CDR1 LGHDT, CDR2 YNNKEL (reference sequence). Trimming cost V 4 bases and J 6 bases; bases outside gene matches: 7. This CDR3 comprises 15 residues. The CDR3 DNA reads TGTGCCAGCAGCCGAGGACAGGGTTTGGATGAAAAACTGTTTTTT. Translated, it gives CASSRGQGLDEKLFF.

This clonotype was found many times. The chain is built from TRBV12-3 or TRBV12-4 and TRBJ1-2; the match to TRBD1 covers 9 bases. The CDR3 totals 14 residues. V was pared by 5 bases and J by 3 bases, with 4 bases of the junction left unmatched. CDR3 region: CASSLRDRDYGYTF. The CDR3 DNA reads TGTGCCAGCAGTCTCCGGGACAGGGACTATGGCTACACCTTC.

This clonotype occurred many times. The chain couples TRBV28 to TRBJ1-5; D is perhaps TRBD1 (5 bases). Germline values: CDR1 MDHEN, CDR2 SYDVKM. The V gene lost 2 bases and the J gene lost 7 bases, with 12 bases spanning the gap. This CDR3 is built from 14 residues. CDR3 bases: TGTGCCAGCAGTTTAGGCGGGACGGGGCAGCCCCAGCATTTT. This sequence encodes CASSLGGTGQPQHF.

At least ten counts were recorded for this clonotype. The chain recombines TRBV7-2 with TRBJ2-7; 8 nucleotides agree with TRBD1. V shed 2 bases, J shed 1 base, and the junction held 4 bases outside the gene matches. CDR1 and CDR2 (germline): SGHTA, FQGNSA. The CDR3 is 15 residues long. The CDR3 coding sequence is TGTGCCAGCAGCTTATTTGGGGACAGGTCCTACGAGCAGTACTTC. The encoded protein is CASSLFGDRSYEQYF.

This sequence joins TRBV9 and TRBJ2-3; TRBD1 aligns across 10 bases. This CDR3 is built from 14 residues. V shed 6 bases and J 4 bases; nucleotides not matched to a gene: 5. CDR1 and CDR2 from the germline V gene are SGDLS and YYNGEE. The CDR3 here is CASTRQGASDTQYF. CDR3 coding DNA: TGTGCCAGCACCCGACAGGGGGCATCAGATACGCAGTATTTT.

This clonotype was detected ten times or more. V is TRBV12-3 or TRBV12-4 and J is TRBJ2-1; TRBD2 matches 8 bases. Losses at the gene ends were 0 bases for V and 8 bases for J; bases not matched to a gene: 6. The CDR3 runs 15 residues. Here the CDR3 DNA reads TGTGCCAGCAGTTTAGCGGGACTAGAGGTTTATGAGCAGTTCTTC. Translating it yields CASSLAGLEVYEQFF.

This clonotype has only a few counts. CDR3 sequence: CSASSIGVLPSGKNIQYF. CDR3 nucleotide sequence: TGCAGTGCTAGCAGTATAGGGGTTCTTCCCTCTGGAAAAAACATTCAGTACTTC. The chain carries TRBV20-1 and TRBJ2-4; TRBD1 is a possible D gene (5 bases). There are 18 residues in the CDR3. In germline, CDR1 is DFQATT, CDR2 SNEGSKA (reference sequence). V shed 3 bases and J shed 4 bases, with 25 bases lying between them.

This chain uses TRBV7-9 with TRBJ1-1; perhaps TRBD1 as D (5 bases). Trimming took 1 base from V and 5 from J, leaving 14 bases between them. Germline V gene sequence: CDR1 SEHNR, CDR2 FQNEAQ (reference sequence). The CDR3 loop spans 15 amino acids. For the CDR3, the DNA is TGTGCCAGCAGCTTAGAGGCTGGGGCGGGTACTGAAGCTTTCTTT. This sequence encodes CASSLEAGAGTEAFF.

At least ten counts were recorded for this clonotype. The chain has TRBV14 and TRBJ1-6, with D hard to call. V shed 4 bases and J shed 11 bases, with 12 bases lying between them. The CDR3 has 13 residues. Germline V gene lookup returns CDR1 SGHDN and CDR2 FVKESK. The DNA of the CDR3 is TGTGCCAGCAGCCCTTTCCGGGCGGCACCCCTCCACTTT. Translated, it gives CASSPFRAAPLHF.

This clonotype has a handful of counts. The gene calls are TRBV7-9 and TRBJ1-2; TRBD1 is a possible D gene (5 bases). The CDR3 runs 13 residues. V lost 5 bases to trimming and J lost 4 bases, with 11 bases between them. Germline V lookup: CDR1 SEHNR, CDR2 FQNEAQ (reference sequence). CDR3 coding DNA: TGTGCCAGCAGCGTAGGGACTGCCTATGGCTACACCTTC. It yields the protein CASSVGTAYGYTF.

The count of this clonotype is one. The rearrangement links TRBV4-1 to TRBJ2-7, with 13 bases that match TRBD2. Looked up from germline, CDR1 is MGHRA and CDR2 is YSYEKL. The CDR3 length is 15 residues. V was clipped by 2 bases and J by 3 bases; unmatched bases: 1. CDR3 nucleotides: TGCGCCAGCAGCCAAACTAGCGGGGGGGACTACGAGCAGTACTTC. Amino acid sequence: CASSQTSGGDYEQYF.

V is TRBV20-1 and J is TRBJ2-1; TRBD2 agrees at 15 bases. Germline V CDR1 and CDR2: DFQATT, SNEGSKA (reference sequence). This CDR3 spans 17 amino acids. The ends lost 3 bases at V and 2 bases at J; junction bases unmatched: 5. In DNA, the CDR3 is TGCAGTGCTAGGGGGACTAGCGGGGGGACGACCTACAATGAGCAGTTCTTC. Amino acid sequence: CSARGTSGGTTYNEQFF.

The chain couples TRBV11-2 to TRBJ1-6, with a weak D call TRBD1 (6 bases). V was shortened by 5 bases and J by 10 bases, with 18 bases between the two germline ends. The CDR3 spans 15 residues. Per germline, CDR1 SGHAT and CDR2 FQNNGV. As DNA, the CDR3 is TGTGCCAGCAGCCAAGATGCCGGAAGGGGGTCACCCCTCCACTTT. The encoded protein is CASSQDAGRGSPLHF.

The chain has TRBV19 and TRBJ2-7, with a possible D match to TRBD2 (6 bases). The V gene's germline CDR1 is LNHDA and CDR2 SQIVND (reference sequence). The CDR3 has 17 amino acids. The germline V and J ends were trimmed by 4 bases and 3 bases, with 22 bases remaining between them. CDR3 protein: CASSTGGGPPGLYEQYF. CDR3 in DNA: TGTGCCAGTAGTACAGGCGGCGGGCCTCCGGGACTCTACGAGCAGTACTTC.

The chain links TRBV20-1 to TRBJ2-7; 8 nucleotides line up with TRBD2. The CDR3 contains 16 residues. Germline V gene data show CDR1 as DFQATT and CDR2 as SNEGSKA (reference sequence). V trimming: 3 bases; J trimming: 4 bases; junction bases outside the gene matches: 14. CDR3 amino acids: CSASFRRTSKSYEQYF. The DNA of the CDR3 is TGCAGTGCTAGTTTTAGGAGGACTAGCAAGTCTTACGAGCAGTACTTC.

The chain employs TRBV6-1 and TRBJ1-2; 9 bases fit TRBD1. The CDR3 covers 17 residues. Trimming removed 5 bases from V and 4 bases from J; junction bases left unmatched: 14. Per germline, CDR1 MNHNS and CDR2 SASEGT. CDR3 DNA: TGTGCCAGCAGTCCTGGGATGATAGGGACAGGGATCTATGGCTACACCTTC. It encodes CASSPGMIGTGIYGYTF.

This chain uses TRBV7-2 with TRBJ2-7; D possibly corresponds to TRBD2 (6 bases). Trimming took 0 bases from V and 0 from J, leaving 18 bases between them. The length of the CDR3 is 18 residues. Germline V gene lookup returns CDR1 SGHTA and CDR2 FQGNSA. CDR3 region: CASSLANLGGFPSYEQYF. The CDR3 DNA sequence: TGTGCCAGCAGCTTAGCCAACCTAGGAGGGTTCCCCTCCTACGAGCAGTACTTC.